This T cell receptor beta chain was profiled in a study of T cell repertoires in cytomegalovirus infection (dated by TCRdb to about 2019). Regarding the research as a whole: Because public TCR beta signatures pointed to carriage of CMV infection together with the matching HLA type, the HLA type of each donor mattered for the analysis.

Reads for this sample came from an Illumina HiSeq 1500. In-frame beta chains were kept once TCRdb had trimmed the public reads at Q25 with fastp and called clones with MiXCR. Rows matching on CDR3 protein sequence are summarized as one entry with the most common DNA and genes. The sample contains some 400,000 distinct CDR3 sequences, 15% to 20% of them found a single time. 8.7% of the sample belongs to the ten largest clones. Comments on this clonotype: What this receptor recognizes is not known. Base qualities are not provided; no much larger clone lies one nucleotide away.

Broad study findings and their caveats: In the ex vivo response, HLA-C-restricted CMV-specific TCR beta clonotypes were dominant, and in two of eight donors the single most frequent clonotype came from this HLA-C-restricted group. Carriers of CMV infection plus the relevant HLA type were discriminated by the cumulative frequency of public TCR beta family members in the study cohort and in an independent roughly 340-donor cohort.

The TCR was taken from a human donor in good health (CMV status not recorded). Some clones in this sample may be carry-over from other donors' samples. Sequencing was done on a sample of PBMCs.

The nucleotide sequence is given as TGTGCCAGCAGTTACCGGGTAGGAGAGCAGTTCTTC. Translation gives CASSYRVGEQFF. In this chain, TRBV6-2 or TRBV6-3 is recombined with TRBJ2-1; the D segment cannot be called with confidence. CDR1 and CDR2, looked up from the germline V gene, are MNHEY and SVGEGT. The CDR3 holds 12 amino acids from the cysteine to the phenylalanine. Of the read, only the CDR3 DNA is kept; its 36 bases are in frame from base 1. V is shortened by 2 bases, J by 10 bases, and the region joining them spans 9 bases.